This TCR beta chain derives from a study of shared clonotypes between healthy human individuals. Study summary: Researchers assigned three CD4 naive, three CD4 memory, two CD8 naive and one CD8 memory plate to each donor.

CD4+ cells yielded CD45RA+ naive and CD45RA-negative memory subsets. TCRdb's table, derived via immunoSEQ multiplex PCR, lists solely in-frame clones and lacks some. The sample holds about 2 million clones; roughly 96% are singletons and the top ten take 0.13%. After removal of 11 bases from V and 6 bases from J, the junction contained 15 bases not matched to a gene. The CDR3 is 15 amino acids. CDR1 ENHRY and CDR2 SYGVKD come from the germline V gene. To note about this clone: Its antigen remains unidentified.

Notes on the study in general: The sharing of roughly 5% of naive CD4 clonotypes was seen across a handful of donors.

The sequenced sample consisted of naive CD4+ T cells sorted from blood. The sample's subset: CD45RA+ positively selected. The TCR sequence derives from a young man in good health. The rearrangement joins TRBV10-3 to TRBJ2-2; 7 positions agree with TRBD1. The CDR3 is CALSSQTGKAGELFF. The CDR3 bases are TGTGCCCTATCATCCCAGACAGGGAAGGCCGGGGAGCTGTTTTTT.